These 15 T cell receptor beta chains originate from one sample sequenced in a study of metastatic and nonmetastatic thyroid tumors. TCRdb reassembled clones from the PCR reads with MiXCR. The sample lists fewer than 35,000 clones, over 15% seen once, with approximately 10% in the top ten. All patients were untreated before thyroid surgery. The sequenced sample consisted of blood. Every receptor here comes from a female donor with papillary thyroid cancer or a benign thyroid nodule (not recorded which). Some clones in this sample may be carry-over from other donors' samples.

This clone was picked up many times. This chain joins TRBV27 and TRBJ1-1; 8 bases align to TRBD1. CDR3 length: 13 amino acids. Germline CDR1 is MNHEY and CDR2 is SMNVEV (reference sequence). V lost 6 bases and J lost 7; bases outside the gene matches: 7. In nucleotides, the CDR3 is TGTGCCAGCAGAACCCGGGACAGGAGTGAAGCTTTCTTT. Its translation: CASRTRDRSEAFF.

This clone showed up many times. Here the CDR3 DNA reads TGTGCCAGCAGCCAAATGACTAGCGGGAACTACGAGCAGTACTTC. Amino acid sequence: CASSQMTSGNYEQYF. The chain carries TRBV3-1 and TRBJ2-7; 11 nucleotides agree with TRBD2. Germline CDR1 and CDR2: LGHDT and YNNKEL (reference sequence). Unmatched junction bases numbered 3, after V lost 2 bases and J lost 3 bases. This CDR3 comprises 15 residues.

This clone was counted only a few times. This chain joins TRBV6-1 and TRBJ2-1; D unresolved. In germline, CDR1 is MNHNS, CDR2 SASEGT. V dropped 6 bases and J dropped 9 bases, with 9 bases sitting between them. The CDR3 is 11 residues long. The CDR3 bases are TGTGCCAGCAGGGGCAGCAGTGAGCAGTTCTTC. Amino acid sequence: CASRGSSEQFF.

A note on this clone: A read error may be the cause here, since a much bigger clone is one base away. The rearrangement joins TRBV18 to TRBJ2-5; 9 bases are shared with TRBD1. Germline CDR1 KGHSH, CDR2 LQKENI. The CDR3 consists of 15 residues. The CDR3 loop reads CANSSMGQGGETQYF. In nucleotides, the CDR3 is TGTGCCAACTCATCAATGGGACAGGGCGGTGAGACCCAGTACTTC.

This clone was picked up a small number of times. A read error is possible here, since a much larger clone lies one base away. The chain combines TRBV14 with TRBJ2-3; 7 bases align to TRBD2. Trimming took 4 bases from V and 4 from J; bases not matched to a gene: 8. The CDR3 is 15 residues long. Germline values: CDR1 SGHDN, CDR2 FVKESK. As DNA, the CDR3 is TGTGCCAGCAGCCCGCCGGGACTATCGGCAGATACGCAGTATTTT. This sequence encodes CASSPPGLSADTQYF.

There are many counts of this clone. The chain links TRBV24-1 to TRBJ2-3, with unresolved D. V was clipped by 2 bases and J by 2 bases, with 13 bases between them. Per germline, CDR1 KGHDR and CDR2 SFDVKD. The CDR3 length is 16 residues. CDR3 coding DNA: TGTGCCACCAGTGATTCCCCTACCGTCACCACAGATACGCAGTATTTT. As protein: CATSDSPTVTTDTQYF.

The chain carries TRBV20-1 and TRBJ2-3; 8 bases agree with TRBD2. CDR1 and CDR2 (germline): DFQATT, SNEGSKA (reference sequence). This CDR3 spans 14 amino acids. After removal of 7 bases from V and 4 bases from J, the junction contained 10 bases not matched to a gene. CDR3 sequence: CSVDRAGEADTQYF. CDR3 nucleotide sequence: TGCAGTGTTGATAGAGCGGGAGAGGCAGATACGCAGTATTTT.

This clone showed up many times. The chain uses TRBV9 and TRBJ2-5; 15 nucleotides align to TRBD2. The CDR3 is 18 residues long. V shed 0 bases and J 5 bases; nucleotides not matched to a gene: 8. CDR1 is SGDLS, CDR2 YYNGEE, per germline. DNA for the CDR3: TGTGCCAGCAGCGTAGAGGCCTGGACTAGCGGGGGGGGTGAGACCCAGTACTTC. Amino acid sequence: CASSVEAWTSGGGETQYF.

This clone is medium-sized (0.01 to 0.1%). V and J are TRBV6-1 and TRBJ1-5; D is undetermined. Trimming pared 6 bases from V and 5 bases from J, leaving 14 bases between. This CDR3 is built from 14 residues. Germline loops: CDR1 MNHNS, CDR2 SASEGT. The CDR3 nucleotides read TGTGCCAGCAGCGACGACGGTGGCGATCAGCCCCAGCATTTT. Its translation: CASSDDGGDQPQHF.

This clone was counted many times. V is TRBV12-3 or TRBV12-4 and J is TRBJ2-5; 7 bases are shared with TRBD2. This CDR3 has 15 residues. With 3 bases clipped from V and 0 bases from J, the junction kept 4 bases outside the gene matches. Written as DNA, the CDR3 is TGTGCCAGCAGTTTTGGGCTAGCGGACCAAGAGACCCAGTACTTC. It translates to CASSFGLADQETQYF.

This clone was counted at least ten times. This chain joins TRBV20-1 and TRBJ1-4, with a tentative D call TRBD1 (6 bases). V lost 3 bases and J lost 7, with 15 bases in between. Germline-derived CDR1 and CDR2 are DFQATT and SNEGSKA (reference sequence). The CDR3 consists of 14 residues. CDR3: CSASRGGRSEKLFF. Here the CDR3 DNA reads TGCAGTGCTAGTAGGGGGGGCAGGAGTGAAAAACTGTTTTTT.

The chain recombines TRBV6-1 with TRBJ2-7; perhaps TRBD2 as D (6 bases). Germline values: CDR1 MNHNS, CDR2 SASEGT. V was trimmed by 8 bases and J by 1 base, leaving 15 bases between them. The CDR3 length is 14 residues. Here the CDR3 DNA reads TGTGCCAGCCGATATCGGGGGACTTCCTACGAGCAGTACTTC. It is translated as CASRYRGTSYEQYF.

This clone was detected a few times. The chain employs TRBV28 and TRBJ2-1, with a possible D match to TRBD2 (6 bases). Germline V gene sequence: CDR1 MDHEN, CDR2 SYDVKM. V was cut by 4 bases and J by 7 bases, with 17 bases left in between. The CDR3 is 15 amino acids. This chain's CDR3 is CASSCGVPESNEQFF. The CDR3, as DNA: TGTGCCAGCAGTTGCGGGGTGCCAGAAAGTAATGAGCAGTTCTTC. Full variable domain (outside the CDR3, taken from reference TRBV28 and TRBJ2-1): DVKVTQSSRYLVKRTGEKVFLECVQDMDHENMFWYRQDPGLGLRLIYFSYDVKMKEKGDIPEGYSVSREKKERFSLILESASTNQTSMYLCASSCGVPESNEQFFGPGTRLTVL.

This chain uses TRBV27 with TRBJ2-3, with TRBD2 matching over 10 bases. The germline V gene has CDR1 MNHEY and CDR2 SMNVEV (reference sequence). The CDR3 spans 14 residues. V shed 5 bases, J shed 6 bases, and the junction held 5 bases outside the gene matches. CDR3 protein: CASSRAGGGDTQYF. CDR3 nucleotides: TGTGCCAGCAGTCGAGCGGGAGGGGGTGATACGCAGTATTTT.

This clone has a count of ten or more. The same CDR3 also results from other DNA sequences found in this sample. The chain uses TRBV3-1 and TRBJ1-1; tentative D call: TRBD1 (5 bases). CDR1 is LGHDT, CDR2 YNNKEL, per germline (reference sequence). The CDR3 length is 13 residues. V was clipped by 4 bases and J by 4 bases, with 10 bases between them. Here the CDR3 DNA reads TGTGCCAGCAGCCGGACGGGGGGCACTGAAGCTTTCTTT. Its protein is CASSRTGGTEAFF.